The table lists the clone carrying this TCR beta chain with a few counts. The antigen remains unidentified. The V end lost 2 bases, the J end lost 2 bases, and 15 bases lay between the germline ends. Germline values: CDR1 GTSNPN, CDR2 SVGIG (reference sequence). There are 15 residues in the CDR3. The record originates from a study of T cells in Graves' hyperthyroidism and ophthalmopathy. Study at large: Peripheral blood was drawn at first diagnosis, prior to all treatment.

Authors of the study amplified TCR beta CDR3 regions from RNA transcripts. The HTBI primer set was used in a first-round RT-PCR of the TCR CDR3. TCRdb recomputed calls from the multiplex PCR reads with MiXCR, one row per CDR3 protein. The table lists some 530,000 distinct CDR3 sequences, 20% to 25% of them singletons. Study-wide results and limits: Most clonotypes that expanded in the thyroid above 0.001 also showed up in blood. Ophthalmopathy was predicted by the model a median of approximately 6 months ahead of onset.

The study left out patients who had uncontrolled infection, other autoimmune disease, pregnancy or lactation. This TCR came from a woman aged 70-85 years with Graves' ophthalmopathy. The chain links TRBV30 to TRBJ1-2; possibly TRBD1 for D (5 bases). Sequenced sample: blood. CDR3 residues: CAWSSPGDSNYGYTF. As DNA, the CDR3 is TGTGCCTGGAGTTCCCCGGGCGACAGCAACTATGGCTACACCTTC.